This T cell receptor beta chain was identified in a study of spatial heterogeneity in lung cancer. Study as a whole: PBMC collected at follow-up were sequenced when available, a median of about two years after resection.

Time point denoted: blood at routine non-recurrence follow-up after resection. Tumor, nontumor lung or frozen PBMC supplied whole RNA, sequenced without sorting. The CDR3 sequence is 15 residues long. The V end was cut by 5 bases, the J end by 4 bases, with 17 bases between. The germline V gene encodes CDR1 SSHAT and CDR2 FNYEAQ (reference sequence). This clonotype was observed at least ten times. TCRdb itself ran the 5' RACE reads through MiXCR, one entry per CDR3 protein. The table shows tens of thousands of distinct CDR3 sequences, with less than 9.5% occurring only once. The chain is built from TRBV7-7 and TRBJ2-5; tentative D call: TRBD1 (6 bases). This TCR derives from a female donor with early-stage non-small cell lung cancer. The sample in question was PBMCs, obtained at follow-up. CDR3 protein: CASSPGAPSGETQYF. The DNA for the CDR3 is TGTGCCAGCAGCCCAGGGGCCCCCAGCGGAGAGACCCAGTACTTC.